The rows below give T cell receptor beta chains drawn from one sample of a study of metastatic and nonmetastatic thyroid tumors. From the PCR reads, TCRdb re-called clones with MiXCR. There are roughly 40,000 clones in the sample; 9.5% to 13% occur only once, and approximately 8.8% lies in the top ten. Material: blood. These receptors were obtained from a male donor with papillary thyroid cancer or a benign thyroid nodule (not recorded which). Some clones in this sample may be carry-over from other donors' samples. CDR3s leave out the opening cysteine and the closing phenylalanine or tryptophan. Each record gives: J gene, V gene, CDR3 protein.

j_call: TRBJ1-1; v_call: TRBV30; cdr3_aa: AWSRGAGYAF
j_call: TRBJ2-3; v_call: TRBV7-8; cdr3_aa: ASSPMTSTDTQY
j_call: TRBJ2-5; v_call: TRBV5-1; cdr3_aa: ASSLGGSLIGETQY
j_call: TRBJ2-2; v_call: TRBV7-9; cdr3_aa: ASSLILGDRGNTGELF
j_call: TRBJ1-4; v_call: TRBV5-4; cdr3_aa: ASSLGGQGREKLF
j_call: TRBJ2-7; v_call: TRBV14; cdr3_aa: ASSPAQGSREQY
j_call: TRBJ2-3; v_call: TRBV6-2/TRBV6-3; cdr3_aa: ASSSGALGADTQY
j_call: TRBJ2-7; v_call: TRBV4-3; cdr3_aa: ASSQESADRGYYEQY
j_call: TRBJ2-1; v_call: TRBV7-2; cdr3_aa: ASSPRVSYNEQF
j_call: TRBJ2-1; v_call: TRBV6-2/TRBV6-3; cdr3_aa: ASSPFTSEQF
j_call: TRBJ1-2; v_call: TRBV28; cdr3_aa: ASSVTLTVGNYGYT
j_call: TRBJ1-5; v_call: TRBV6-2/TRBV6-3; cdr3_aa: ASSYSERSPPRVSNQPQH
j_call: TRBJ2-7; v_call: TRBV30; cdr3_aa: AWSRDPPYEQY
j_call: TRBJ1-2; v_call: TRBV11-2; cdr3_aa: ASSLGWDRPDGYT
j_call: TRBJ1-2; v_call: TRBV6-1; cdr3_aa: ASSRHRVDDGYT
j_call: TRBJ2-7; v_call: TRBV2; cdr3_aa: ASRGTGHYEQY
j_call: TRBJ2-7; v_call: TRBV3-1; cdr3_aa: ASGSYEQY
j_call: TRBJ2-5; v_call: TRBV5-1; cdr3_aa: ASSLVAAQETQY
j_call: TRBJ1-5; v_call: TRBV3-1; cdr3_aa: ASSQDPGSSHRNQPQH
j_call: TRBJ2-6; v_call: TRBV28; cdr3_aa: ASSSDSGANVLT
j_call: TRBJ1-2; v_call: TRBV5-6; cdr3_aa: ASSLGLAGYT
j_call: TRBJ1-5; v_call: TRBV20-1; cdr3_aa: SASRTSYSNQPQH
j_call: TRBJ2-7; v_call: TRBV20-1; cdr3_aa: SAREGPGAYEQY
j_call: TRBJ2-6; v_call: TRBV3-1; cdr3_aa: ASSRSGANVLT
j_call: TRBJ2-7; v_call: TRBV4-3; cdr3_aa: ASSQDLSGRREQY
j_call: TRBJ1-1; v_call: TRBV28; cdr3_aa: ASTSQGESEAF
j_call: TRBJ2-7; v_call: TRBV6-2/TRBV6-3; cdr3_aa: ASSHRTSGSYEQY
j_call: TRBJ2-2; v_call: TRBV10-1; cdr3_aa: ASSGGGLGELF
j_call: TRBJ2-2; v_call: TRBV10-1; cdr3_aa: ASGEASNTGELF
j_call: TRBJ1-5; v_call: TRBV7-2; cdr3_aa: ASSFDFQPQH
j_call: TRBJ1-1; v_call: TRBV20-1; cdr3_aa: SARGGGLIREAF
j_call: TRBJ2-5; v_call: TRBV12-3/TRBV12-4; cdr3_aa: ASSLDPGAGETQY
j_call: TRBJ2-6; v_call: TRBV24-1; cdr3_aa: TTSDWVAWANVLT
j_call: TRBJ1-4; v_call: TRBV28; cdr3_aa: ASSLVQGATEKLF
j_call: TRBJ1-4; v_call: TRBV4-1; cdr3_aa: ASSQAAINEKLF
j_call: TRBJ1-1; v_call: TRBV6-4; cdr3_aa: ASKPGEMNTEAF
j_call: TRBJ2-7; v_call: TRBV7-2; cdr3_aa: ASSLGQGNREQY
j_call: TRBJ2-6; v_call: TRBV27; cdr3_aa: VSGLSGANVLT
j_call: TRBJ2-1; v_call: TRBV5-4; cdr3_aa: ASSQDHYNEQF
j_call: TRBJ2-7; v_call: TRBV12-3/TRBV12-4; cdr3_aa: ASSFAAQGDEQY
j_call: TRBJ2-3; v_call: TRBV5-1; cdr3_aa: ASSLGGADTQY
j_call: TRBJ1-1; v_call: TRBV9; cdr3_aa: AISLPGSTEAF
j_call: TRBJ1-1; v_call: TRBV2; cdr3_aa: ASRLEGQVMNTEAF
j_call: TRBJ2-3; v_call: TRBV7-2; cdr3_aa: ASSSRDTQY
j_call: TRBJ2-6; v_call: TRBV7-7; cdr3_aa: ASSPLAPAGANVLT